The sequence of this T cell receptor (beta chain) was determined in a study of blood T cell repertoires in COVID-19. As for the study in general: T cells, B-cell-depleted T cells, or PBMCs provided the cDNA or gDNA that served as material.

Authors' analysis steps: Reference gene primer amplification yielded estimated nucleated cell counts. Clones were sequenced by immunoSEQ multiplex PCR, and TCRdb holds only the in-frame ones, with some missing. Clonal size and the V and J genes are those of that table, whereas D and trimming came from the DNA. The sample lists 300,000 to 400,000 clones; more than 70% were seen once. Germline CDR1 reads LNHDA; CDR2 reads SQIVND (reference sequence). The V and J ends lost 5 bases and 7 bases respectively, with 8 bases between them. The CDR3 contains 12 residues. The TCR comes from a woman in her 30s with COVID-19, enrolled during active disease. The chain couples TRBV19 to TRBJ2-2, with D uncertain. The sequenced sample was peripheral blood. The chain's CDR3 is CASSADNGELFF. The DNA of the CDR3 is TGTGCCAGTAGTGCCGACAACGGGGAGCTGTTTTTT.